The T cell receptor beta chain described here comes from a study of T cell changes during pregnancy in multiple sclerosis. Sequencing was performed with immunoSEQ multiplex PCR; in TCRdb, only in-frame clones are kept and a portion is missing. The sample records 60,000 to 90,000 clones, approximately 90% being singletons. The CDR3 length is 15 residues. This clone has only a few counts. The rearrangement links TRBV21-1 to TRBJ2-3; TRBD1 is the table's D call and was not checked against the DNA. TRBV21-1 is a pseudogene segment. The starting material was peripheral blood, obtained in the first trimester of pregnancy. This clonotype originated in a female donor in good health, enrolled as a control in a pregnancy study. Here the CDR3 reads CASSKATGGTDTQYF. The CDR3 DNA reads TGTGCCAGCAGCAAAGCTACAGGGGGCACAGATACGCAGTATTTT.